A selection of T cell receptor beta chains follows, all from one sample in a study of human T cells and chemical hapten exposure. One entry per CDR3 protein results from TCRdb running MiXCR on the RACE reads. The sample holds approximately 96,000 distinct CDR3 sequences; 9.3% are singletons and the top ten take approximately 2.2%. The sample here was whole blood, taken in connection with sensitization to the hapten diphenylcyclopropenone (DPC). Receptor source: a woman between 35 and 50 years old with alopecia areata. Some clones in this sample may be carry-over from other donors' samples. Both conserved end residues are part of each CDR3. A D gene is named only where the DNA matches it firmly. Clone size is shown for a subset of rows, as once, few, many or a class of expanded clone.

CDR3 DNA: TGTGCCAGCAGCGGAAATCTGGACAGTCCGAGCTCCTATAATTCACCCCTCCACTTT; CDR3 protein: CASSGNLDSPSSYNSPLHF; clone size: many; D gene: .; J gene: TRBJ1-6; V gene: TRBV6-6
CDR3 DNA: TGCGCCAGCAGCTTAGGACTTAGCACTTTCTTT; CDR3 protein: CASSLGLSTFF; clone size: .; D gene: .; J gene: TRBJ1-1; V gene: TRBV5-1
CDR3 DNA: TGTGCCAGCAGTGCCGCCGGGACAGGGGGCGGCGCAGCTTTCTTT; CDR3 protein: CASSAAGTGGGAAFF; clone size: many; D gene: TRBD1; J gene: TRBJ1-1; V gene: TRBV25-1
CDR3 DNA: TGTGCCAGCAGCGGACAGGGGGATAGCAATCAGCCCCAGCATTTT; CDR3 protein: CASSGQGDSNQPQHF; clone size: few; D gene: TRBD1; J gene: TRBJ1-5; V gene: TRBV11-2
CDR3 DNA: TGTGCCACCAGTGATTTCATGACTAGCGGGAGTTCCGGGGAGCTGTTTTTT; CDR3 protein: CATSDFMTSGSSGELFF; clone size: few; D gene: TRBD2; J gene: TRBJ2-2; V gene: TRBV24-1
CDR3 DNA: TGCAGTGCTAGTTCAGGGACTAGCGGAAGCTCCTACAATGAGCAGTTCTTC; CDR3 protein: CSASSGTSGSSYNEQFF; clone size: many; D gene: TRBD2; J gene: TRBJ2-1; V gene: TRBV20-1
CDR3 DNA: TGTGCCAGCAGTTTCGGTCGATTGGGAGAGACCCAGTACTTC; CDR3 protein: CASSFGRLGETQYF; clone size: many; D gene: .; J gene: TRBJ2-5; V gene: TRBV7-9
CDR3 DNA: TGCAGTGCTAGGTTTGGCACCCAGCAGCCCCAGCATTTT; CDR3 protein: CSARFGTQQPQHF; clone size: .; D gene: .; J gene: TRBJ1-5; V gene: TRBV20-1
CDR3 DNA: TGTGCCAGCAGTGCCCAACAGCACAATGAGCAGTTCTTC; CDR3 protein: CASSAQQHNEQFF; clone size: few; D gene: .; J gene: TRBJ2-1; V gene: TRBV25-1
CDR3 DNA: TGTGCCAGCAGCTCCGTCCCGGGACAGGGTTTCGAGCAGTACTTC; CDR3 protein: CASSSVPGQGFEQYF; clone size: .; D gene: TRBD1; J gene: TRBJ2-7; V gene: TRBV7-2
CDR3 DNA: TGTGCCAGCAGTGAAAAATTACTAGCGGGAGTAAGAGAGCAGTACTTC; CDR3 protein: CASSEKLLAGVREQYF; clone size: .; D gene: TRBD2; J gene: TRBJ2-7; V gene: TRBV2
CDR3 DNA: TGTGCCAGCAGCTTCTTACAGGGGTATGAGCAGTTCTTC; CDR3 protein: CASSFLQGYEQFF; clone size: few; D gene: TRBD1; J gene: TRBJ2-1; V gene: TRBV7-2
CDR3 DNA: TGTGCCAGCGGGGCCCTTTTAGAGTATAGCAATCAGCCCCAGCATTTT; CDR3 protein: CASGALLEYSNQPQHF; clone size: few; D gene: .; J gene: TRBJ1-5; V gene: TRBV28
CDR3 DNA: TGTGCCAGCAGCTCCCTCAGTGGGTCCCCAGGCTACAATGAGCAGTTCTTC; CDR3 protein: CASSSLSGSPGYNEQFF; clone size: few; D gene: .; J gene: TRBJ2-1; V gene: TRBV7-6
CDR3 DNA: TGTGCCAGCAGCACAGATCGGGGCACTGAAGCTTTCTTT; CDR3 protein: CASSTDRGTEAFF; clone size: .; D gene: .; J gene: TRBJ1-1; V gene: TRBV7-3
CDR3 DNA: TGTGCCAGCAGTGGGGGGACATTAGAAGAGACCCAGTACTTC; CDR3 protein: CASSGGTLEETQYF; clone size: .; D gene: .; J gene: TRBJ2-5; V gene: TRBV28
CDR3 DNA: TGTGCCAGCAGCCGATGGCGACAGCCTTCCTACAATGAGCAGTTCTTC; CDR3 protein: CASSRWRQPSYNEQFF; clone size: many; D gene: .; J gene: TRBJ2-1; V gene: TRBV6-2/TRBV6-3
CDR3 DNA: TGTGCCAGCAGTTTGAAGCCCTACGAGCAGTACTTC; CDR3 protein: CASSLKPYEQYF; clone size: .; D gene: .; J gene: TRBJ2-7; V gene: TRBV28
CDR3 DNA: TGTGCCAGCAGCCAAGGCCCCCGGCGGGGGGAGCAGTTCTTC; CDR3 protein: CASSQGPRRGEQFF; clone size: .; D gene: TRBD2; J gene: TRBJ2-1; V gene: TRBV28
CDR3 DNA: TGTGCCACCGAGGACGGCAGCCTGAACACTGAAGCTTTCTTT; CDR3 protein: CATEDGSLNTEAFF; clone size: .; D gene: .; J gene: TRBJ1-1; V gene: TRBV24-1
CDR3 DNA: TGTGCCAGCAATACTAGGTGGGGGGGCGTGGGTCAGCCCCAGCATTTT; CDR3 protein: CASNTRWGGVGQPQHF; clone size: many; D gene: .; J gene: TRBJ1-5; V gene: TRBV28
CDR3 DNA: TGTGCCACCCAGGCCGGGACAGCCATCCTTGAAGCTTTCTTT; CDR3 protein: CATQAGTAILEAFF; clone size: many; D gene: TRBD1; J gene: TRBJ1-1; V gene: TRBV10-3
CDR3 DNA: TGTGCCAGCAGCTCCCTAGGGGAAGCGGAACGCTACAATGAGCAGTTCTTC; CDR3 protein: CASSSLGEAERYNEQFF; clone size: many; D gene: .; J gene: TRBJ2-1; V gene: TRBV7-3
CDR3 DNA: TGTGCCAGCAGCTTAACAGGGACTTGGCCCTACGAGCAGTACTTC; CDR3 protein: CASSLTGTWPYEQYF; clone size: few; D gene: .; J gene: TRBJ2-7; V gene: TRBV7-2
CDR3 DNA: .; CDR3 protein: CASSKDVAGGSYNEQFF; clone size: .; D gene: .; J gene: TRBJ2-1; V gene: TRBV21-1
CDR3 DNA: TGTGCCAGCAGCCCCCGCCGCGGCAATCAGCCCCAGCATTTT; CDR3 protein: CASSPRRGNQPQHF; clone size: many; D gene: .; J gene: TRBJ1-5; V gene: TRBV7-2
CDR3 DNA: TGCGCCAGCAGATATATAGGCCAAGAGACCCAGTACTTC; CDR3 protein: CASRYIGQETQYF; clone size: few; D gene: .; J gene: TRBJ2-5; V gene: TRBV5-1
CDR3 DNA: TGTGCCAGCAGCTACGGGAGTACTTCCTACAATGAGCAGTTCTTC; CDR3 protein: CASSYGSTSYNEQFF; clone size: many; D gene: .; J gene: TRBJ2-1; V gene: TRBV7-3
CDR3 DNA: TGTGCCAGCAGCCCCTATGGGACTAGCGGGAGGAACACCGGGGAGCTGTTTTTT; CDR3 protein: CASSPYGTSGRNTGELFF; clone size: few; D gene: TRBD2; J gene: TRBJ2-2; V gene: TRBV9
CDR3 DNA: TGCAGTGTTCCCGGTGATCGGACCACAGATACGCAGTATTTT; CDR3 protein: CSVPGDRTTDTQYF; clone size: .; D gene: .; J gene: TRBJ2-3; V gene: TRBV20-1
CDR3 DNA: TGTGCCAGCAGCCAAGGTAGGGCAGGGGAAAATTACCAGCCCCAGCATTTT; CDR3 protein: CASSQGRAGENYQPQHF; clone size: few; D gene: .; J gene: TRBJ1-5; V gene: TRBV3-1
CDR3 DNA: TGTGCCAGCAGCTTAGGGACTAGCGGCGCAGATACGCAGTATTTT; CDR3 protein: CASSLGTSGADTQYF; clone size: .; D gene: TRBD2; J gene: TRBJ2-3; V gene: TRBV7-6
CDR3 DNA: TGTGCCAGCAGCCCGGGACTAGCGGGAGGAGATTTCTTAAGCGAGACCCAGTACTTC; CDR3 protein: CASSPGLAGGDFLSETQYF; clone size: .; D gene: TRBD2; J gene: TRBJ2-5; V gene: TRBV7-9
CDR3 DNA: TGTGCCAGCAGCCAGAACTCCGGGACTAGCGGACCCTACGAGCAGTACTTC; CDR3 protein: CASSQNSGTSGPYEQYF; clone size: .; D gene: .; J gene: TRBJ2-7; V gene: TRBV3-2
CDR3 DNA: TGTGCCAGCAGTCCCCGACTAGCGGGAAACACAGATACGCAGTATTTT; CDR3 protein: CASSPRLAGNTDTQYF; clone size: many; D gene: TRBD2; J gene: TRBJ2-3; V gene: TRBV28
CDR3 DNA: TGTGCCAGCAGCCAGCCGGGACCCCCGGGGAATGAGCAGTTCTTC; CDR3 protein: CASSQPGPPGNEQFF; clone size: many; D gene: .; J gene: TRBJ2-1; V gene: TRBV28
CDR3 DNA: TGTGCCAGCAGCCCACTAGCGGGTATCTCCTACGAGCAGTACTTC; CDR3 protein: CASSPLAGISYEQYF; clone size: .; D gene: TRBD2; J gene: TRBJ2-7; V gene: TRBV3-1
CDR3 DNA: TGTGCCAGCGGCGCCACTAGCGGGAGTTACGAGCAGTACTTC; CDR3 protein: CASGATSGSYEQYF; clone size: many; D gene: TRBD2; J gene: TRBJ2-7; V gene: TRBV4-2
CDR3 DNA: TGCGCCAGCAGCTTAGTGCTGGGTGAAGCTTTCTTT; CDR3 protein: CASSLVLGEAFF; clone size: once; D gene: .; J gene: TRBJ1-1; V gene: TRBV5-1
CDR3 DNA: TGTGCCAGCAGTTACCTTCCGGGGAGTTCCTACGAGCAGTACTTC; CDR3 protein: CASSYLPGSSYEQYF; clone size: few; D gene: .; J gene: TRBJ2-7; V gene: TRBV6-2/TRBV6-3
CDR3 DNA: TGTGCTAGTGGTCCTACGGAACCAAGGAATTGGGGGCCTAGCAATCAGCCCCAGCATTTT; CDR3 protein: CASGPTEPRNWGPSNQPQHF; clone size: .; D gene: .; J gene: TRBJ1-5; V gene: TRBV12-5
CDR3 DNA: TGTGCCAGCAGCTACAAACTTACAGGGGGGCATTCACCCCTCCACTTT; CDR3 protein: CASSYKLTGGHSPLHF; clone size: many; D gene: TRBD1; J gene: TRBJ1-6; V gene: TRBV13
CDR3 DNA: TGTGCCAGCAGCTACTGGGGGGGATACGAGCAGTACTTC; CDR3 protein: CASSYWGGYEQYF; clone size: many; D gene: TRBD2; J gene: TRBJ2-7; V gene: TRBV7-2
CDR3 DNA: TGTGCCAGCAGCCAAGCTTCTCCTAGCGGGGCGGAGGCCCAGTACTTC; CDR3 protein: CASSQASPSGAEAQYF; clone size: many; D gene: TRBD2; J gene: TRBJ2-5; V gene: TRBV4-2
CDR3 DNA: TGTGCCAGCAGTTACTCTTACAGGAAAAATCAGCCCCAGCATTTT; CDR3 protein: CASSYSYRKNQPQHF; clone size: many; D gene: .; J gene: TRBJ1-5; V gene: TRBV6-5
CDR3 DNA: TGTGCCAGCAGCACCGGACAGGGAGAAACTGAAGCTTTCTTT; CDR3 protein: CASSTGQGETEAFF; clone size: .; D gene: TRBD1; J gene: TRBJ1-1; V gene: TRBV7-9
CDR3 DNA: TGTGCCAGCAGTCGCCGGGACATCTCAACTAATGAAAAACTGTTTTTT; CDR3 protein: CASSRRDISTNEKLFF; clone size: many; D gene: .; J gene: TRBJ1-4; V gene: TRBV6-6
CDR3 DNA: TGTGCCAGCAGCTTAGCGATGAGGACAGATCCAGCTCGCAGCATGTTCTTC; CDR3 protein: CASSLAMRTDPARSMFF; clone size: many; D gene: .; J gene: TRBJ2-1; V gene: TRBV7-8
CDR3 DNA: TGTGCCAGCATAACCGGGACAATGCTAACTGCTAACTATGGCTACACCTTC; CDR3 protein: CASITGTMLTANYGYTF; clone size: many; D gene: .; J gene: TRBJ1-2; V gene: TRBV5-5
CDR3 DNA: TGTGCCAGCAGTTTTGGGACAGGGGGGACCGGGGAGCTGTTTTTT; CDR3 protein: CASSFGTGGTGELFF; clone size: .; D gene: TRBD1; J gene: TRBJ2-2; V gene: TRBV27
CDR3 DNA: TGTGCCAGCAGCTCGACTAGCGGGAGTGCCGGAATCGACTTC; CDR3 protein: CASSSTSGSAGIDF; clone size: few; D gene: TRBD2; J gene: TRBJ2-5; V gene: TRBV7-9
CDR3 DNA: TGTGCCAGCAGGGGCAGGGGGCGTAGCGAGCAGTACTTC; CDR3 protein: CASRGRGRSEQYF; clone size: few; D gene: TRBD1; J gene: TRBJ2-7; V gene: TRBV27
CDR3 DNA: TGCAGTGCTGCAGGGCCGGGTACTGAAGCTTTCTTT; CDR3 protein: CSAAGPGTEAFF; clone size: many; D gene: .; J gene: TRBJ1-1; V gene: TRBV20-1
CDR3 DNA: TGTGCCAGCAGCCTCCGGGACAGCGGGGAAGGGGCCAAAAATGAGCAGTTCTTC; CDR3 protein: CASSLRDSGEGAKNEQFF; clone size: .; D gene: .; J gene: TRBJ2-1; V gene: TRBV11-2
CDR3 DNA: TGCGCCAGCAGCTTGGGCCAGGGGTTTACTGAAGCTTTCTTT; CDR3 protein: CASSLGQGFTEAFF; clone size: many; D gene: .; J gene: TRBJ1-1; V gene: TRBV5-1